This T cell receptor (beta chain) was identified in a study of T-cell memory formation after mild COVID-19 (dated by TCRdb to about 2021). As for the study more broadly: Most TCR sequence clusters were specific to one of the two donors. The cohort was made up of two young adult volunteers, one female and one male, who were previously healthy. Longitudinal TCRalpha and TCRbeta repertoire sequencing tracked T-cell clones expanding and contracting after mild COVID-19 in a couple of donors.

CDR1 MNHEY and CDR2 SVGEGT are derived from the germline V gene. Trimming at the junction amounts to 5 bases on V and 6 bases on J, and the germline ends lie 19 bases apart. Its CDR3 holds 15 amino acids, cysteine through phenylalanine. The entry retains the CDR3 DNA only, 45 bases that are in frame from base 1. Beyond this particular receptor, the publication reports: Balanced CD4/CD8 phenotypes were observed for clones contracting from day 15 to 85, whereas a bias towards CD4+ was observed for a second wave of clones expanding from day 15 to 37. Contracting CD4+ clones were found mainly in CM and EM memory subsets, while CD8+ clones were enriched in EMRA. Only a couple of mild cases were covered in the study, and larger cohorts including severe cases with pre-infection samples were considered necessary. Some responding clones were detected in pre-infection memory, suggesting pre-existing cross-reactive memory T cells joined the SARS-CoV-2 response. Whether the second-wave clones peaking on day 37 were SARS-CoV-2 specific was not confirmed.

PBMCs were isolated by Ficoll-Paque density gradient centrifugation. Sequencing was carried out with an Illumina NovaSeq 6000. TCRalpha and TCRbeta cDNA libraries were built by 5'RACE with constant-segment primers, adding sample barcodes and unique molecular identifiers. RNA was extracted from every sample with Trizol reagent. Amplification of the libraries took two PCR steps, and the second step added a second sample barcode plus Illumina TruSeq adapters. Sequencing of libraries was performed on an Illumina NovaSeq with 2 x 150 bp paired-end reads. The authors' pipeline ran thus. With migec v1.2.7, reads were demultiplexed and then collapsed into UMI-guided consensus sequences. With mixcr v2.1.11, UMI consensuses were aligned to TRA and TRB V and J templates and assembled into clonotypes. A clonotype was counted as expanded or contracted only when both edgeR and NoisET called the clonotype significant, with the noise models trained on biological replicates. For edgeR calls, the cutoffs were a false discovery rate-adjusted p below 0.01 and a log2 fold-change threshold of 1. As an exploratory analysis of dynamics, max-normalized trajectories of the 1000 most abundant clonotypes were examined by PCA with hierarchical clustering. The CD4 or CD8 phenotype of responding clones was assigned using the separately sequenced CD4+ and CD8+ repertoires. Using fastp trimming at Q25 and MiXCR clonotype assembly, TCRdb reanalyzed the public sequencing data and kept in-frame beta chains. Here each entry gathers all rows of one CDR3 protein and keeps the most common genes and DNA. The V and J calls come from TCRdb's annotation, not from the publication. The sample table lists about 360,000 distinct CDR3 sequences, about an eighth of them with a count of one. The ten largest make up about 22% of the sample.

Note on this clonotype: The antigen it recognizes is unknown. Per-base quality was not reported, and no clone a single base away is much larger than it.

The sample was PBMCs or a T cell subset sorted from them (not recorded which). This TCR derives from a man aged 18-30 years who had mild COVID-19 (a few samples of this study predate the infection). The sample titles of this study are shuffled in the database, so cell type and time point are left out; the donor was told from shared clones. This receptor chain uses TRBV6-2 or TRBV6-3 and TRBJ1-2; TRBD1 is a possible D gene, resting on 5 matching bases. The CDR3 sequence is CASSTPPYRSHGYTF. At the DNA level, the sequence is TGTGCCAGCAGTACGCCTCCCTACAGGAGCCATGGCTACACCTTC.